These 29 T cell receptor beta chains were sequenced from one sample in a study of blood T cells in healthy people across ages. Together with a sample-barcoded 5' primer, a J-beta primer mix was included in a second PCR lasting roughly 6 to 12 cycles. TCRdb independently ran MiXCR on the 5' RACE reads; one entry per CDR3 protein. Here the sample spans over 600,000 distinct CDR3 sequences, about half being singletons. Sequencing input: blood. These receptors all come from a man older than 75 in good health.

This clonotype occurred a few times. The rearrangement uses TRBV7-2 and TRBJ1-2; 9 bases match TRBD1. The CDR3 extends over 14 amino acids. Germline V gene data show CDR1 as SGHTA and CDR2 as FQGNSA. V lost 1 base to trimming and J lost 5 bases; unmatched junction nucleotides: 2. CDR3 sequence reads: CASSLGGTGYGYTF. The CDR3 DNA sequence: TGTGCCAGCAGCTTAGGAGGGACAGGGTATGGCTACACCTTC.

This clonotype was found a few times. The chain carries TRBV14 and TRBJ2-7; D is unresolved. This CDR3 has 14 amino acids. Trimming pared 6 bases from V and 0 bases from J, leaving 12 bases between. Germline CDR1 is SGHDN and CDR2 is FVKESK. The DNA of the CDR3 is TGTGCCAGCAGTGTATCTGTGGGCTCCTACGAGCAGTACTTC. Protein: CASSVSVGSYEQYF. The variable domain in full, with the rest retrieved from reference TRBV14 and TRBJ2-7, is EAGVTQFPSHSVIEKGQTVTLRCDPISGHDNLYWYRRVMGKEIKFLLHFVKESKQDESGMPNNRFLAERTGGTYSTLKVQPAELEDSGVYFCASSVSVGSYEQYFGPGTRLTVT.

The CDR3 DNA reads as TGCAGCGTTGAATCGGTCAATGAGCAGTTCTTC. This encodes CSVESVNEQFF. V and J are TRBV29-1 and TRBJ2-1; D not resolved. Per germline, CDR1 SQVTM and CDR2 ANQGSEA. The germline V and J ends were trimmed by 2 bases and 6 bases, with 5 bases remaining between them. The CDR3 has 11 residues.

The chain recombines TRBV19 with TRBJ2-5, with TRBD2 identical over 10 bases. TRBJ2-7 matches the DNA end more closely, so the J call is doubtful. Germline CDR1 reads LNHDA; CDR2 reads SQIVND (reference sequence). This CDR3 is built from 14 residues. The CDR3: CASRGLAEGYEQYF. The CDR3 DNA reads TGTGCCAGTAGAGGACTAGCGGAAGGCTACGAGCAGTACTTC.

This clonotype was seen a few times. The V call is TRBV7-7, the J call TRBJ2-3, with D maybe TRBD2 (5 bases). The V and J ends lost 3 bases and 2 bases respectively, with 9 bases between them. Germline CDR1 is SSHAT and CDR2 is FNYEAQ (reference sequence). This CDR3 spans 14 amino acids. The CDR3 reads CASSLRGNTDTQYF. CDR3 in DNA: TGTGCCAGCAGCTTGCGAGGGAACACAGATACGCAGTATTTT.

There are a few counts of this clonotype. The CDR3 spells CSATPGRDGYTF. CDR3 DNA: TGCAGTGCTACCCCCGGCAGGGATGGCTACACCTTC. This rearrangement joins TRBV20-1 to TRBJ1-2; TRBD1 is a possible D gene (5 bases). CDR3 length: 12 amino acids. Germline V CDR1 and CDR2: DFQATT, SNEGSKA (reference sequence). V was cut by 4 bases and J by 6 bases, with 12 bases left in between.

The V and J genes are TRBV29-1 and TRBJ2-7; 8 bases match TRBD2. The germline V gene has CDR1 SQVTM and CDR2 ANQGSEA. The CDR3 has 12 residues. V gave up 3 bases and J gave up 9 bases; unmatched junction bases: 7. This CDR3 is CSVESSGGGQYF. Here the CDR3 DNA reads TGCAGCGTTGAGTCCAGCGGGGGAGGGCAGTACTTC.

This sequence joins TRBV10-3 and TRBJ2-5, with a tentative D call TRBD2 (7 bases). V lost 0 bases to trimming and J lost 11 bases, with 19 bases between them. Germline CDR1 is ENHRY and CDR2 is SYGVKD. The CDR3 has 15 residues. The CDR3 DNA is TGTGCCATCAGTGAGTCGAGGGGGGGGTTGAGGGAGCAGTACTTC. Residues: CAISESRGGLREQYF.

The rearrangement joins TRBV7-8 to TRBJ2-1, with 8 bases identical to TRBD2. The V and J ends lost 3 bases and 4 bases, in that order; junction bases with no gene match: 8. Germline assignment: CDR1 SGHVS and CDR2 FQNEAQ. The CDR3 spans 16 residues. The CDR3 nucleotides are TGTGCCAGCAGCTTCGACCCGACTAGCGCGTACAATGAGCAGTTCTTC. Encoded protein: CASSFDPTSAYNEQFF.

The sample holds many counts of this clonotype. This chain links TRBV25-1 with TRBJ2-7; no reliable D call. This CDR3 comprises 10 residues. Germline CDR1 and CDR2: MGHDK and SYGVNS. With 7 bases removed from V and 4 bases from J, the gap between germline ends came to 5 bases. The CDR3 reads CASTIYEQYF. The CDR3 coding sequence is TGTGCCAGCACTATATACGAGCAGTACTTC.

This clonotype has just a few counts. The V and J genes are TRBV3-1 and TRBJ2-7, with D unresolved. The V gene's germline CDR1 is LGHDT and CDR2 YNNKEL (reference sequence). The length of the CDR3 is 12 residues. The germline V and J ends were trimmed by 3 bases and 0 bases, with 3 bases remaining between them. In DNA form, the CDR3 reads TGTGCCAGCAGCCATAGCTCCTACGAGCAGTACTTC. This codes for CASSHSSYEQYF.

The chain recombines TRBV4-2 with TRBJ1-1; TRBD1 is a possible D gene (5 bases). The CDR3 totals 16 residues. Germline V gene lookup returns CDR1 LGHNA and CDR2 YNFKEQ. V was cut by 0 bases and J by 6 bases, with 17 bases left in between. The CDR3 reads CASSQEMAGLAAEAFF. CDR3 DNA sequence: TGTGCCAGCAGCCAAGAGATGGCAGGGCTGGCGGCTGAAGCTTTCTTT.

The chain carries TRBV20-1 and TRBJ1-6; maybe TRBD1 (6 bases). The CDR3 length is 13 residues. The germline V gene has CDR1 DFQATT and CDR2 SNEGSKA (reference sequence). The CDR3 spells CSAMGAVNSPLHF. The CDR3 DNA sequence: TGCAGCGCAATGGGGGCAGTGAATTCACCCCTCCACTTT.

V and J are TRBV9 and TRBJ1-4, with D possibly TRBD1 on 5 matching bases. The CDR3 has 13 amino acids. The V and J ends lost 3 bases and 11 bases respectively, with 14 bases between them. In germline, CDR1 is SGDLS, CDR2 YYNGEE. The CDR3 DNA follows: TGTGCCAGCAGCGCAATGTCTCGGGACAAACTGTTTTTT. It is translated as CASSAMSRDKLFF. Using reference TRBV9 and TRBJ1-4 for the parts outside the CDR3, the full variable domain is DSGVTQTPKHLITATGQRVTLRCSPRSGDLSVYWYQQSLDQGLQFLIQYYNGEERAKGNILERFSAQQFPDLHSELNLSSLELGDSALYFCASSAMSRDKLFFGSGTQLSVL.

This clonotype was counted ten times or more. This rearrangement joins TRBV29-1 to TRBJ2-3; unclear D gene. The germline V gene has CDR1 SQVTM and CDR2 ANQGSEA. V lost 6 bases, J lost 4 bases, and 8 bases lay in between. The CDR3 is 11 amino acids. In nucleotides, the CDR3 is TGCAGCGTCGCCCTCGCAGATACGCAGTATTTT. The encoded protein is CSVALADTQYF.

The chain couples TRBV18 to TRBJ1-1, with TRBD1 matching 7 bases. This CDR3 region has 14 residues. Unmatched junction bases numbered 4, after V lost 3 bases and J lost 3 bases. Germline CDR1 is KGHSH and CDR2 is LQKENI. The chain's CDR3 is CASSPRTGYTEAFF. Here the CDR3 DNA reads TGTGCCAGCTCACCGAGGACAGGTTACACTGAAGCTTTCTTT.

The chain links TRBV7-9 to TRBJ2-1; unclear D gene. The V gene lost 9 bases and the J gene lost 9 bases, with 6 bases spanning the gap. The CDR3 totals 9 residues. Germline V lookup: CDR1 SEHNR, CDR2 FQNEAQ (reference sequence). The CDR3 is CASQREQFF. In DNA form, the CDR3 reads TGTGCCAGTCAGCGTGAGCAGTTCTTC.

This clonotype has at least ten counts. The CDR3 nucleotides read TGCGCCAGCAGCCCGGGACAGGGGAACGAGCAGTACTTC. Protein product: CASSPGQGNEQYF. The rearrangement links TRBV5-1 to TRBJ2-7; TRBD1 agrees at 10 bases. V was clipped by 4 bases and J by 5 bases; unmatched bases: 3. Germline CDR1 reads SGHRS; CDR2 reads YFSETQ. This CDR3 contains 13 residues.

The rearrangement links TRBV12-3 or TRBV12-4 to TRBJ2-5, with 8 nucleotides matching TRBD2. Trimming removed 2 bases from V and 4 bases from J; junction bases left unmatched: 6. The CDR3 spans 15 residues. CDR3 sequence (DNA): TGTGCCAGCAGTTTAATGAGCGGGAGTGGAGAGACCCAGTACTTC. It yields the protein CASSLMSGSGETQYF.

The chain uses TRBV12-3 or TRBV12-4 and TRBJ2-7; no reliable D call. The CDR3 is 12 residues long. The germline V and J ends were trimmed by 2 bases and 9 bases, with 11 bases remaining between them. CDR3 loop: CASSLFGVPQYF. The CDR3 DNA follows: TGTGCCAGCAGTTTATTCGGTGTCCCGCAGTACTTC.

This clonotype was seen more than once but under ten times. The chain employs TRBV7-9 and TRBJ2-1, with 9 bases lining up with TRBD1. J was trimmed by 4 bases and V by 6 bases; bases with no gene match: 10. This CDR3 is built from 16 residues. The germline gives CDR1 SEHNR, CDR2 FQNEAQ (reference sequence). DNA for the CDR3: TGTGCCAGCAGTAGGGACAGGGCGGAACCTTACAATGAGCAGTTCTTC. Translating gives CASSRDRAEPYNEQFF.

In its sample, this clonotype was seen a few times. The chain joins TRBV29-1 to TRBJ1-4; unclear D gene. Trimming took off 7 bases at V and 8 bases at J, with 17 bases between the two ends. The CDR3 length is 13 residues. Looked up from germline, CDR1 is SQVTM and CDR2 is ANQGSEA. The CDR3 sequence is CSARRQESEKLFF. As DNA, the CDR3 is TGCAGCGCCCGGCGCCAGGAGTCCGAAAAACTGTTTTTT. The whole variable domain, filled in from reference TRBV29-1 and TRBJ1-4, reads SAVISQKPSRDICQRGTSLTIQCQVDSQVTMMFWYRQQPGQSLTLIATANQGSEATYESGFVIDKFPISRPNLTFSTLTVSNMSPEDSSIYLCSARRQESEKLFFGSGTQLSVL.

The chain combines TRBV10-3 with TRBJ1-2; D remains ambiguous. Germline V lookup: CDR1 ENHRY, CDR2 SYGVKD. V was cut by 6 bases and J by 4 bases, with 12 bases left in between. This CDR3 spans 13 amino acids. DNA for the CDR3: TGTGCCATCAGGGTTGGGCAGGCCTATGGCTACACCTTC. It codes for CAIRVGQAYGYTF.

This clonotype has only one observation. This chain connects TRBV30 to TRBJ2-3; D gene unclear. This CDR3 is built from 12 residues. Germline assignment: CDR1 GTSNPN and CDR2 SVGIG (reference sequence). Trimming pared 4 bases from V and 4 bases from J, leaving 9 bases between. The CDR3 loop reads CAWTQTSDTQYF. CDR3 in DNA: TGTGCCTGGACCCAAACGTCAGATACGCAGTATTTT.

The table lists this clonotype with a few counts. This chain uses TRBV6-1 with TRBJ2-1, with D perhaps TRBD2 (5 bases). Looked up from germline, CDR1 is MNHNS and CDR2 is SASEGT. Trimming cost V 5 bases and J 0 bases, with 17 bases left between them. The CDR3 loop spans 17 amino acids. The CDR3 sequence is CASSRLGAASSYNEQFF. CDR3 in DNA: TGTGCCAGCAGTCGCCTAGGAGCGGCAAGCTCCTACAATGAGCAGTTCTTC.

The rearrangement uses TRBV5-1 and TRBJ2-3; 8 nucleotides align to TRBD1. The CDR3 is 16 amino acids. CDR1 and CDR2 (germline): SGHRS, YFSETQ. V lost 4 bases to trimming and J lost 1 base; unmatched junction nucleotides: 8. The CDR3 nucleotides read TGCGCCAGCAGCGAAGACAGGGGACTCTGCACAGATACGCAGTATTTT. Amino acid sequence: CASSEDRGLCTDTQYF.

This rearrangement joins TRBV28 to TRBJ2-5; no firm D call. The CDR3 has 14 amino acids. The germline gives CDR1 MDHEN, CDR2 SYDVKM. Deletions cut 3 bases from V and 5 bases from J, with 13 bases between. The CDR3 spells CASSLPGGAETQYF. The DNA of the CDR3 is TGTGCCAGCAGTTTGCCCGGTGGTGCGGAGACCCAGTACTTC.

The chain uses TRBV20-1 and TRBJ2-1, with 10 nucleotides matching TRBD2. This CDR3 region has 15 residues. Germline V lookup: CDR1 DFQATT, CDR2 SNEGSKA (reference sequence). With 3 bases clipped from V and 4 bases from J, the junction kept 6 bases outside the gene matches. The CDR3 nucleotides read TGCAGTGCTAGCTCACTAGCGGGACAGTACAATGAGCAGTTCTTC. Its protein product is CSASSLAGQYNEQFF.

The chain uses TRBV7-9 and TRBJ2-7; the match to TRBD2 covers 8 bases. Germline V gives CDR1 SEHNR, CDR2 FQNEAQ (reference sequence). The V segment lost 2 bases and the J segment 7 bases; nucleotides outside the gene matches: 10. The CDR3 is made up of 15 amino acids. The CDR3 sequence is CASSLLGLGMGEQYF. The CDR3 DNA reads TGTGCCAGCAGCTTATTGGGACTAGGGATGGGTGAGCAGTACTTC.